This T cell receptor beta chain was identified during a study of shared clonotypes between healthy human individuals. Study-wide findings and caveats: Blood alone was sampled, and tissue repertoires likely differ.

Free of recent acute infections or vaccinations, the donors were healthy HIV-negative adults. Germline CDR1 SGHVS, CDR2 FQNEAQ. V was pared by 1 base and J by 6 bases, with 13 bases between. The CDR3 is made up of 14 amino acids. Concerning this clone: The antigen is unknown.

The assay was immunoSEQ multiplex PCR, and TCRdb's table has in-frame clones only and misses some. The sample lists 450,000 to 600,000 clones, about four fifths occurring once. The chain has TRBV7-8 and TRBJ2-7; possibly TRBD1 for D (5 bases). Sequenced input: PBMCs. The receptor comes from a middle-aged woman in good health. Some clones in this sample may be carry-over from other donors' samples. This CDR3 is CASSLGGGSPEQYF. The CDR3 DNA follows: TGTGCCAGCAGCTTAGGGGGCGGTAGTCCCGAGCAGTACTTC.